This T cell receptor (beta chain) was identified during a study of blood T cell repertoires in COVID-19. Study information: Samples of COVID-19 (acute and convalescent) were obtained from the United States, Italy and Spain. PBMCs, B-cell-depleted T cells, or T cells provided the cDNA or gDNA that made up the material.

Germline loops: CDR1 LGHDT, CDR2 YNNKEL (reference sequence). Germline trimming cut 6 bases from V and 6 bases from J; bases unmatched to any gene: 6. The CDR3 is 15 amino acids. Only a few counts were recorded for this clone. Under the authors' procedure: By means of reference gene primer amplification, nucleated cell counts were estimated. Sequencing was performed with immunoSEQ multiplex PCR; in TCRdb, only in-frame clones are kept and a portion is missing. The V and J calls and the clone size are those of that table, but D and trimming were determined from the DNA. The sample contains 300,000 or so clones, about 87% of which appear only once.

The rearrangement joins TRBV3-1 (or the pseudogene TRBV3-2) to TRBJ2-2; 11 nucleotides align to TRBD1. Source material: peripheral blood. The receptor's source is a woman in her 30s who had recovered from COVID-19. CDR3 residues: CASSPGQGDAGELFF. CDR3 nucleotide sequence: TGTGCCAGCAGTCCGGGACAGGGGGATGCCGGGGAGCTGTTTTTT.